The source of this TCR beta chain is a study of blood T cell repertoires in COVID-19. Overall study: The cDNA or gDNA used as material had been derived from T cells, B-cell-depleted T cells, or PBMCs.

Data came from immunoSEQ multiplex PCR; TCRdb stores just in-frame clones and leaves some out. The sample contains 150,000 or so clones, 87% of which appear only once. The sequence was collected from a woman in her forties who had been exposed to COVID-19. Material for sequencing was PBMCs or T cells enriched from blood (not recorded which).

The CDR3 region is CASSLRKAESTDTQYF. In DNA form, the CDR3 reads TGTGCCAGCAGCTTGCGTAAAGCGGAGAGCACAGATACGCAGTATTTT. The V gene is TRBV5-4, the J gene TRBJ2-3; D perhaps matches TRBD2 (5 bases). The CDR3 has 16 amino acids. Germline lookup yields CDR1 SGHNT and CDR2 YYREEE (reference sequence). The germline V and J ends were trimmed by 1 base and 0 bases, with 12 bases remaining between them. Drawing the rest from reference TRBV5-4 and TRBJ2-3, the complete variable domain is ETGVTQSPTHLIKTRGQQVTLRCSSQSGHNTVSWYQQALGQGPQFIFQYYREEENGRGNFPPRFSGLQFPNYSSELNVNALELDDSALYLCASSLRKAESTDTQYFGPGTRLTVL.